This passage covers 14 T cell receptor beta chains from one sample sequenced in a study of T cell repertoires in cytomegalovirus infection. One entry per CDR3 protein results from TCRdb running MiXCR on the reads. This sample has some 180,000 distinct CDR3 sequences, with 8% to 10% found just once. The material sequenced was PBMCs. All receptors come from a human donor in good health (CMV status not recorded). Some clones in this sample may be carry-over from other donors' samples.

This clonotype showed up many times. The chain has TRBV7-9 and TRBJ2-1; 13 bases are a match to TRBD2. The CDR3 is 18 amino acids. In germline, CDR1 is SEHNR, CDR2 FQNEAQ (reference sequence). The V and J ends lost 2 bases and 5 bases, in that order; junction bases with no gene match: 9. CDR3 protein: CASSLPDSGTSGDNEQFF. In DNA form, the CDR3 reads TGTGCCAGCAGCTTACCTGACTCCGGGACTAGCGGGGACAATGAGCAGTTCTTC.

This clonotype was recorded many times. The chain joins TRBV12-3 or TRBV12-4 to TRBJ2-5; D gene uncertain. CDR3 length equals 14 residues. Trimming cost V 6 bases and J 4 bases, with 15 bases left between them. The CDR3 DNA reads as TGTGCCAGCAGCCACAGCGCTAGTACAGAGACCCAGTACTTC. It codes for CASSHSASTETQYF.

This clonotype has a count of ten or more. The CDR3 DNA reads as TGTGCCAGCAGCCCAGTGGGTTGGAATTCACCCCTCCACTTT. Amino acids: CASSPVGWNSPLHF. The chain recombines TRBV11-2 with TRBJ1-6, with D unclear. The CDR3 runs 14 residues. Per germline, CDR1 SGHAT and CDR2 FQNNGV. Between the trimmed V and J ends, which lost 5 bases and 7 bases, there was a span of 12 bases.

The chain is built from TRBV7-2 and TRBJ2-5; 14 bases are a match to TRBD2. Germline V gene data show CDR1 as SGHTA and CDR2 as FQGNSA. CDR3 size: 16 residues. With 0 bases clipped from V and 4 bases from J, the junction kept 1 base outside the gene matches. Here the CDR3 reads CASSLAGLAGAETQYF. The CDR3 region has the DNA TGTGCCAGCAGCTTAGCGGGACTAGCGGGAGCAGAGACCCAGTACTTC.

The V and J genes are TRBV28 and TRBJ1-1; a possible D gene is TRBD1 (6 bases). The CDR3 runs to 12 residues. V was clipped by 5 bases and J by 7 bases, with 11 bases between them. Germline loops: CDR1 MDHEN, CDR2 SYDVKM. CDR3 protein: CASSQQGLEAFF. DNA for the CDR3: TGTGCCAGCAGTCAACAGGGTCTTGAAGCTTTCTTT. Full variable domain (outside the CDR3, taken from reference TRBV28 and TRBJ1-1): DVKVTQSSRYLVKRTGEKVFLECVQDMDHENMFWYRQDPGLGLRLIYFSYDVKMKEKGDIPEGYSVSREKKERFSLILESASTNQTSMYLCASSQQGLEAFFGQGTRLTVV.

CDR3 loop: CAWTPSPYEQYF. The CDR3 coding sequence is TGTGCCTGGACCCCCTCCCCCTACGAGCAGTACTTC. V is TRBV30 and J is TRBJ2-7; D gene uncertain. Germline V lookup: CDR1 GTSNPN, CDR2 SVGIG (reference sequence). The CDR3 loop spans 12 amino acids. Between the trimmed V and J ends, which lost 4 bases and 2 bases, there was a span of 9 bases.

This clonotype was picked up many times. This chain joins TRBV11-2 and TRBJ1-3; D is undetermined. Per the germline V gene, CDR1 is SGHAT and CDR2 is FQNNGV. This CDR3 is 19 amino acids long. V lost 1 base, J lost 0 bases, and 19 bases lay in between. The CDR3: CASSLVRVSMTSSGNTIYF. The CDR3 bases are TGTGCCAGCAGCTTAGTACGCGTCAGTATGACCAGCTCTGGAAACACCATATATTTT.

This clonotype was seen repeatedly, ten times or more. This chain uses TRBV19 with TRBJ1-5; 9 positions agree with TRBD1. The CDR3 extends over 16 amino acids. Germline values: CDR1 LNHDA, CDR2 SQIVND (reference sequence). V lost 5 bases, J lost 8 bases, and 13 bases stayed unmatched. The CDR3 region is CASSSPRDRVYEPQHF. The DNA of the CDR3 is TGTGCCAGTAGTTCTCCCCGGGACAGGGTATATGAGCCCCAGCATTTT.

This clonotype was counted ten times or more. V and J are TRBV27 and TRBJ2-1; D is uncertain. The V gene's germline CDR1 is MNHEY and CDR2 SMNVEV (reference sequence). V was pared by 3 bases and J by 4 bases, with 13 bases between. The CDR3 totals 15 residues. The CDR3 DNA follows: TGTGCCAGCAGTTTGATACCCCTTTCTTACAATGAGCAGTTCTTC. This encodes CASSLIPLSYNEQFF.

This chain uses TRBV30 with TRBJ2-7; possibly TRBD1 for D (6 bases). V was shortened by 3 bases and J by 3 bases, with 12 bases between the two germline ends. The germline V gene encodes CDR1 GTSNPN and CDR2 SVGIG (reference sequence). The CDR3 is made up of 13 amino acids. The CDR3 region is CAWSMGQDYEQYF. The CDR3 DNA is TGTGCCTGGAGCATGGGACAAGACTACGAGCAGTACTTC.

This clonotype was seen a handful of times. The rearrangement joins TRBV28 to TRBJ1-1, with D hard to call. CDR3 size: 11 residues. Germline values: CDR1 MDHEN, CDR2 SYDVKM. V gave up 1 base and J gave up 6 bases, with 3 bases separating them. The CDR3 DNA follows: TGTGCCAGCAGTTTATCGTCTGAAGCTTTCTTT. Protein: CASSLSSEAFF.

This clonotype turned up a few times. V is TRBV24-1 and J is TRBJ2-3; TRBD2 agrees at 10 bases. Germline lookup yields CDR1 KGHDR and CDR2 SFDVKD. The CDR3 loop spans 15 amino acids. Trimming cost V 4 bases and J 6 bases; bases outside gene matches: 6. CDR3 in DNA: TGTGCCACCAGTGACGTAGCGGGGGGAAAGGATACGCAGTATTTT. Translating it yields CATSDVAGGKDTQYF.

This chain joins TRBV20-1 and TRBJ1-1; a weak D match, TRBD1 (5 bases). CDR3 length: 12 amino acids. The V gene lost 5 bases and the J gene lost 3 bases, with 10 bases spanning the gap. In germline, CDR1 is DFQATT, CDR2 SNEGSKA (reference sequence). The CDR3 DNA is TGCAGTGCTTCGCAGGGTGACACTGAAGCTTTCTTT. Translation gives CSASQGDTEAFF.

This clonotype was observed a handful of times. The chain combines TRBV14 with TRBJ2-7; D not resolved. CDR1 is SGHDN and CDR2 is FVKESK in the germline V gene. The CDR3 has 13 amino acids. With 6 bases removed from V and 1 base from J, the gap between germline ends came to 10 bases. The CDR3: CASSLTQSYEQYF. The CDR3 bases are TGTGCCAGCAGTCTTACCCAATCCTACGAGCAGTACTTC.